This TCR beta chain derives from a study of beta chain features in type 1 diabetes. The germline V gene has CDR1 MNHEY and CDR2 SVGAGI. This CDR3 comprises 15 residues. Trimming removed 5 bases from V and 4 bases from J; junction bases left unmatched: 7. Isolated RNA was reverse transcribed in full, so expressed TCRB transcripts were sequenced. Here immunoSEQ multiplex PCR was the method, and the copy in TCRdb shows in-frame clones only, minus some. Among 810,000 or so clones, around a sixth were seen once, and the ten largest hold about 0.02%. This clonotype was sampled from a woman aged 18-29 years in good health. The genes are TRBV6-5 and TRBJ2-1, with TRBD2 matching 8 bases. Sequenced material: naive CD4+ T cells from blood. CDR3 protein: CASSQLAGLYNEQFF. The CDR3 nucleotides read TGTGCCAGCAGTCAATTAGCGGGACTATACAATGAGCAGTTCTTC.